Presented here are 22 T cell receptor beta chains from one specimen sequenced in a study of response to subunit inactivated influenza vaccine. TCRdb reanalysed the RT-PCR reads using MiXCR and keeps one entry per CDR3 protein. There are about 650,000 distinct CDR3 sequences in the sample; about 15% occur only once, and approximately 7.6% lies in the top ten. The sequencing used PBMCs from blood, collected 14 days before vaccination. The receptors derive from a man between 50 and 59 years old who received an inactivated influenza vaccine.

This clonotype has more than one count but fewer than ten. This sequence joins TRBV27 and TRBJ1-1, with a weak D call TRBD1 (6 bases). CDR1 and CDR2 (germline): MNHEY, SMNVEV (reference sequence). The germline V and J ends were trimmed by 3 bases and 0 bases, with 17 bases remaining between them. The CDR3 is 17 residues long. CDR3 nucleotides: TGTGCCAGCAGTTTTCAGGGGCAGGTGGGAATGAACACTGAAGCTTTCTTT. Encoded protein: CASSFQGQVGMNTEAFF.

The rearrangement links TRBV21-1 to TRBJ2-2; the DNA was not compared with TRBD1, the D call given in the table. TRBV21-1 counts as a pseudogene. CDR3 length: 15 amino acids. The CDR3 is CASRVDRVRKLELFF. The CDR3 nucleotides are TGTGCCAGCAGGGTTGACAGGGTACGAAAGTTGGAGCTGTTTTTT.

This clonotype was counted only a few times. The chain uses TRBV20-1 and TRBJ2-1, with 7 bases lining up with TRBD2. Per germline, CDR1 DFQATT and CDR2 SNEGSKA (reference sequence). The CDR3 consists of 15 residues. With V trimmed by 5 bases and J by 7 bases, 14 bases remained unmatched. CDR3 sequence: CSAPLPGRDGNEQFF. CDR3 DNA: TGCAGTGCTCCCTTGCCGGGGAGGGATGGAAATGAGCAGTTCTTC.

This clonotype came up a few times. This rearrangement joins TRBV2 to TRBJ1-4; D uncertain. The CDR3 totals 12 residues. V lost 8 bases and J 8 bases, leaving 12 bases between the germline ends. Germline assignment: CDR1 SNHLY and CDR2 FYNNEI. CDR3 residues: CASRVAGEKLFF. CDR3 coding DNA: TGTGCCAGCCGGGTCGCGGGGGAAAAACTGTTTTTT.

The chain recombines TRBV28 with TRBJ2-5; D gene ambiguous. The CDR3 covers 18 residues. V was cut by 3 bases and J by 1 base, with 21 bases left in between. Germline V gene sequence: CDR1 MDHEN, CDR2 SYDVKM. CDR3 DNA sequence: TGTGCCAGCAGTTTGCGGTATAAGGTCGGCCCCTCCCAAGAGACCCAGTACTTC. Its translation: CASSLRYKVGPSQETQYF.

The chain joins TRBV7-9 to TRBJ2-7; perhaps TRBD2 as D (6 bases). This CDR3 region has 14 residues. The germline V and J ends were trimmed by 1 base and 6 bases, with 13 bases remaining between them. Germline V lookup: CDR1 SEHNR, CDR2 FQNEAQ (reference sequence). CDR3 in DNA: TGTGCCAGCAGCTTAGATTTCGGGAGTTCCGAGCAGTACTTC. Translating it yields CASSLDFGSSEQYF.

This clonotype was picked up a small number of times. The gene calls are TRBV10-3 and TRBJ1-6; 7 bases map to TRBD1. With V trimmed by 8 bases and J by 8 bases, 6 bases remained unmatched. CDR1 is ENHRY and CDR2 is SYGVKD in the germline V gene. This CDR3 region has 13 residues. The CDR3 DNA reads TGTGCCATCGGGGCAGGGGGTGATTCACCCCTCCACTTT. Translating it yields CAIGAGGDSPLHF.

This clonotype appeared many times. The CDR3 region is CASSFGGEKLFF. DNA of the CDR3: TGTGCCAGCAGTTTCGGTGGTGAAAAACTGTTTTTT. The V gene is TRBV12-3 or TRBV12-4, the J gene TRBJ1-4; D is ambiguous. Trimming removed 3 bases at V and 7 bases at J, with 6 bases between. This CDR3 contains 12 residues.

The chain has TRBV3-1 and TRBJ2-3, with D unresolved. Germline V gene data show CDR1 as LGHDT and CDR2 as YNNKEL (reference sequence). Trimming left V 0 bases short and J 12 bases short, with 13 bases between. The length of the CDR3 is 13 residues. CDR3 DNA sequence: TGTGCCAGCAGCCAAGATAGACTGTCTTCACAGTATTTT. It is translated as CASSQDRLSSQYF.

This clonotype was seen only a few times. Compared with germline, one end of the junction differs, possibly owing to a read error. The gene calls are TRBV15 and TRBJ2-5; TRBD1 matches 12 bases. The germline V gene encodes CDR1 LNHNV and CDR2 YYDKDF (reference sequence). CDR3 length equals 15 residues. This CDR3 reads CASSRGQGAQETQYF. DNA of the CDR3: TGTGCCAGCAGCAGGGGACAGGGGGCGCAGGAGACCCAGTACTTC. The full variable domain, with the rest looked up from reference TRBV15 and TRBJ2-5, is DAMVIQNPRYQVTQFGKPVTLSCSQTLNHNVMYWYQQKSSQAPKLLFHYYDKDFNNEADTPDNFQSRRPNTSFCFLDIRSPGLGDTAMYLCASSRGQGAQETQYFGPGTRLLVL.

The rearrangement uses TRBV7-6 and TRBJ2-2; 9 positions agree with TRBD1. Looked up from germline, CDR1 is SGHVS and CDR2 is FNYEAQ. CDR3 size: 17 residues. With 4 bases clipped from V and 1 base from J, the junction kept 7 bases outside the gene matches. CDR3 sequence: CASSSPGQGLNTGELFF. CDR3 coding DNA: TGTGCCAGCAGCTCCCCGGGACAGGGATTGAACACCGGGGAGCTGTTTTTT. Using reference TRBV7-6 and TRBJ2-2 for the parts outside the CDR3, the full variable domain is GAGVSQSPRYKVTKRGQDVALRCDPISGHVSLYWYRQALGQGPEFLTYFNYEAQQDKSGLPNDRFSAERPEGSISTLTIQRTEQRDSAMYRCASSSPGQGLNTGELFFGEGSRLTVL.

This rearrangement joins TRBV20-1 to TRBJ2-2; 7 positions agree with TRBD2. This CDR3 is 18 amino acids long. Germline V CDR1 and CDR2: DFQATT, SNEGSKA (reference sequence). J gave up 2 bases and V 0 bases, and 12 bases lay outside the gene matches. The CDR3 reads CSARDQLAAGPNTGELFF. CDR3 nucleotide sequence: TGCAGTGCTAGAGATCAACTAGCAGCGGGACCTAACACCGGGGAGCTGTTTTTT.

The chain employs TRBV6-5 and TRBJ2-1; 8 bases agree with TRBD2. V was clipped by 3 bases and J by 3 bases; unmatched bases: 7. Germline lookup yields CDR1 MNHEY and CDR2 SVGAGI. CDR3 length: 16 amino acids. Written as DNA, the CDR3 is TGTGCCAGCAGTTATTTCCCCAGCGGGGGCTACAATGAGCAGTTCTTC. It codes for CASSYFPSGGYNEQFF.

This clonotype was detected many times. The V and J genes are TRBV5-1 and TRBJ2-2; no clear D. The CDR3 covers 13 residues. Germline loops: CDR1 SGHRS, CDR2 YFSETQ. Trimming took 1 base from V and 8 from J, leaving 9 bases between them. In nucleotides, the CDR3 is TGCGCCAGCAGCTTGAAGGGATCTGGGGAGCTGTTTTTT. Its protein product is CASSLKGSGELFF. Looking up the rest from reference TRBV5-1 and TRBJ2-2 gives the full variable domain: KAGVTQTPRYLIKTRGQQVTLSCSPISGHRSVSWYQQTPGQGLQFLFEYFSETQRNKGNFPGRFSGRQFSNSRSEMNVSTLELGDSALYLCASSLKGSGELFFGEGSRLTVL.

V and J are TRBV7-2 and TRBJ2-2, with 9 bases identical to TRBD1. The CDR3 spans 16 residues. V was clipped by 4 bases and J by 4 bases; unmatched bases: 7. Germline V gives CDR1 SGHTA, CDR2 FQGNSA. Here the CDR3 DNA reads TGTGCCAGCAGCTCATCCGGGACAGGGACCACCGGGGAGCTGTTTTTT. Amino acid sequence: CASSSSGTGTTGELFF.

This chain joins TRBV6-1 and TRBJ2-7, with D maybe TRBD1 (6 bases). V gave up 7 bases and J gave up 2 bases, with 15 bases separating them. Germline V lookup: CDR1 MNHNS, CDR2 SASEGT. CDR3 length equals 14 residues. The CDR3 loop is CASTTTGATYEQYF. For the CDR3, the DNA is TGTGCCAGCACAACGACAGGAGCCACCTACGAGCAGTACTTC.

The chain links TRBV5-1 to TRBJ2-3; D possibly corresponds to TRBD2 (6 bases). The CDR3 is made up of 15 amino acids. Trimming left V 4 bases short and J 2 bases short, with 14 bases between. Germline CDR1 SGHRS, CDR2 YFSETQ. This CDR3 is CASSGVGGATDTQYF. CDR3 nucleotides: TGCGCCAGCAGCGGAGTCGGGGGAGCCACAGATACGCAGTATTTT.

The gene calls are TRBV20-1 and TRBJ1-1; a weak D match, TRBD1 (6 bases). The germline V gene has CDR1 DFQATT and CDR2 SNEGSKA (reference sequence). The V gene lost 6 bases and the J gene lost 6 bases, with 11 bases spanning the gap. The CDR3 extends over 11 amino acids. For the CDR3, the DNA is TGCAGTGCCACAGGGCTGTCTGAAGCTTTCTTT. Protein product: CSATGLSEAFF.

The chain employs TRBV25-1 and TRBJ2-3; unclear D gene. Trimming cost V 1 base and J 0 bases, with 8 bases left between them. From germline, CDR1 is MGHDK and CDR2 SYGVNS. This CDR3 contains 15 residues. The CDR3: CASSEWALSTDTQYF. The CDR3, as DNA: TGTGCCAGCAGTGAATGGGCACTTAGCACAGATACGCAGTATTTT.

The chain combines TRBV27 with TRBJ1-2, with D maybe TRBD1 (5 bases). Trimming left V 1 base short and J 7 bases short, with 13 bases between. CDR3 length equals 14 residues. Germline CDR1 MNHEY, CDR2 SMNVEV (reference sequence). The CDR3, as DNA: TGTGCCAGCAGTTTATGGCAGGGCGCGGTTGGCTACACCTTC. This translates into CASSLWQGAVGYTF.

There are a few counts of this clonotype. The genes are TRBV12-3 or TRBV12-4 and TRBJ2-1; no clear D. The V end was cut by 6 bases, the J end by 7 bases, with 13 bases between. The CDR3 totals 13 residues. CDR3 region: CASRKDSKNEQFF. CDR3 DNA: TGTGCCAGCAGAAAAGACTCCAAGAATGAGCAGTTCTTC.

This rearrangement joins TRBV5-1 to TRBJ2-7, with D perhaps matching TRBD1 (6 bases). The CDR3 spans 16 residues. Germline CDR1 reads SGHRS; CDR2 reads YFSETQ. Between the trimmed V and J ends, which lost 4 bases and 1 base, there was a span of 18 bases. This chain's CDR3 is CASSRVPPTGSYEQYF. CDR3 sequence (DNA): TGCGCCAGCAGCCGGGTACCCCCGACAGGATCCTACGAGCAGTACTTC.